One and the same sample provided the 18 T cell receptor beta chains below, sequenced in a study of blood T cell repertoires in COVID-19. TCRdb keeps only in-frame clones here, not all; method: immunoSEQ multiplex PCR. This table holds under 500,000 clones, around 90% found once. The specimen was PBMCs or T cells enriched from blood (not recorded which). The receptors shown here come from a woman younger than 30 with acute COVID-19.

The genes are TRBV6-4 and TRBJ2-3; tentative D call: TRBD1 (6 bases). V was cut by 4 bases and J by 6 bases, with 11 bases left in between. The CDR3 is 13 residues long. Germline-derived CDR1 and CDR2 are MRHNA and SNTAGT. For the CDR3, the DNA is TGTGCCAGCAGTGTTACCGACAGGGATACGCAGTATTTT. It is translated as CASSVTDRDTQYF.

DNA for the CDR3: TGTGCCTGGATACTACCTTCGAACACCGGGGAGCTGTTTTTT. The encoded protein is CAWILPSNTGELFF. The rearrangement joins TRBV30 to TRBJ2-2; D gene unclear. The germline gives CDR1 GTSNPN, CDR2 SVGIG (reference sequence). Trimming removed 4 bases at V and 0 bases at J, with 9 bases between. The CDR3 totals 14 residues.

The chain recombines TRBV6-5 with TRBJ2-1; 13 bases are a match to TRBD2. The V and J ends lost 6 bases and 5 bases, in that order; junction bases with no gene match: 1. The V gene's germline CDR1 is MNHEY and CDR2 SVGAGI. The CDR3 contains 14 residues. CDR3 sequence (DNA): TGTGCCAGCAGAACTAGCGGGAGGGACAATGAGCAGTTCTTC. Encoded protein: CASRTSGRDNEQFF.

In this sample, this clone turned up once. DNA for the CDR3: TGTGCCAGCTCACCGCCGGGACTCTCCCAAACCTACGAGCAGTACTTC. Its protein product is CASSPPGLSQTYEQYF. The rearrangement joins TRBV18 to TRBJ2-7; tentative D call: TRBD2 (6 bases). CDR3 length: 16 amino acids. Germline V gives CDR1 KGHSH, CDR2 LQKENI. V shed 3 bases and J shed 2 bases, with 17 bases lying between them.

This rearrangement joins TRBV7-9 to TRBJ2-1; 7 bases align to TRBD1. The ends lost 5 bases at V and 1 base at J; junction bases unmatched: 8. Germline loops: CDR1 SEHNR, CDR2 FQNEAQ (reference sequence). CDR3 length equals 16 residues. The CDR3 loop is CASSRRTGLSYNEQFF. The CDR3 DNA is TGTGCCAGCAGCAGGCGGACAGGTCTTTCCTACAATGAGCAGTTCTTC.

Here the CDR3 reads CASSVGRAGGTEAFF. The CDR3, as DNA: TGTGCCAGCAGCGTAGGTAGGGCGGGAGGAACTGAAGCTTTCTTT. The chain combines TRBV9 with TRBJ1-1; D gene unclear. CDR3 length: 15 amino acids. Germline CDR1 is SGDLS and CDR2 is YYNGEE. The V gene lost 0 bases and the J gene lost 5 bases, with 14 bases spanning the gap. The entire variable domain, with the rest obtained from reference TRBV9 and TRBJ1-1, is as follows: DSGVTQTPKHLITATGQRVTLRCSPRSGDLSVYWYQQSLDQGLQFLIQYYNGEERAKGNILERFSAQQFPDLHSELNLSSLELGDSALYFCASSVGRAGGTEAFFGQGTRLTVV.

The chain employs TRBV5-1 and TRBJ2-1; 7 bases align to TRBD1. The CDR3 sequence is 15 residues long. The J segment lost 0 bases and the V segment lost 4 bases, leaving 4 bases of the junction unmatched. CDR1 SGHRS and CDR2 YFSETQ come from the germline V gene. The CDR3: CASSPDRDSYNEQFF. The CDR3 nucleotides read TGCGCCAGCAGCCCTGACAGGGACTCCTACAATGAGCAGTTCTTC.

The gene calls are TRBV5-6 and TRBJ2-2, with TRBD1 identical over 8 bases. The CDR3 runs to 16 residues. Germline assignment: CDR1 SGHDT and CDR2 YYEEEE. The V and J ends lost 4 bases and 1 base, in that order; junction bases with no gene match: 6. The CDR3 sequence: CASSRPGTGNTGELFF. CDR3 nucleotide sequence: TGTGCCAGCAGCCGGCCCGGGACAGGGAACACCGGGGAGCTGTTTTTT.

The rearrangement links TRBV10-3 to TRBJ2-7; 7 positions agree with TRBD1. V lost 10 bases to trimming and J lost 6 bases; unmatched junction nucleotides: 15. CDR1 is ENHRY and CDR2 is SYGVKD in the germline V gene. CDR3 length: 14 residues. The CDR3 sequence is CANGAVKDRREQYF. The CDR3 DNA sequence: TGTGCCAACGGGGCCGTCAAGGACAGGCGCGAGCAGTACTTC.

This chain uses TRBV7-2 with TRBJ2-7, with D possibly being TRBD1 (6 bases). CDR1 is SGHTA and CDR2 is FQGNSA in the germline V gene. This CDR3 has 19 amino acids. V was cut by 5 bases and J by 2 bases, with 28 bases left in between. The CDR3 coding sequence is TGTGCCAGCAGCCTGATCGTCCGGACAGAGATCTGGCGGGCCTACGAGCAGTACTTC. Amino acid sequence: CASSLIVRTEIWRAYEQYF.

V usage is TRBV9 and J usage is TRBJ2-3; 11 bases line up with TRBD2. The CDR3 loop spans 16 amino acids. The junction had 11 bases not matched to a gene; V was cut back by 5 bases and J by 6 bases. Germline-derived CDR1 and CDR2 are SGDLS and YYNGEE. CDR3 DNA: TGTGCCAGCAGTGAACCCCTAGCGGGAGGCGACGATACGCAGTATTTT. Protein sequence: CASSEPLAGGDDTQYF.

J is TRBJ1-4 and V is TRBV6-2 or TRBV6-3, with a possible D match to TRBD1 (5 bases). V lost 4 bases and J 8 bases, leaving 14 bases between the germline ends. The length of the CDR3 is 14 residues. Germline CDR1 MNHEY, CDR2 SVGEGT. The CDR3 spells CASSSGTLREKLFF. As DNA, the CDR3 is TGTGCCAGCAGTTCCGGGACTCTTAGGGAAAAACTGTTTTTT.

In DNA form, the CDR3 reads TGTGCCAGCAGCCAAGATGCGGGGTCTGGTCAGCCCCAGCATTTT. The encoded protein is CASSQDAGSGQPQHF. The chain joins TRBV14 to TRBJ1-5; D gene uncertain. CDR3 length: 15 residues. Germline V lookup: CDR1 SGHDN, CDR2 FVKESK. V was pared by 0 bases and J by 6 bases, with 12 bases between.

The rearrangement joins TRBV5-1 to TRBJ2-1, with 9 positions matching TRBD1. The CDR3 length is 15 residues. The germline gives CDR1 SGHRS, CDR2 YFSETQ. V was clipped by 6 bases and J by 5 bases; unmatched bases: 9. The CDR3 here is CASTSRTGANNEQFF. The CDR3, as DNA: TGCGCCAGCACTTCTCGGACAGGGGCCAACAATGAGCAGTTCTTC.

V gene TRBV3-1 (or the pseudogene TRBV3-2) combines with J gene TRBJ2-7; D not resolved. The V gene's germline CDR1 is LGHDT and CDR2 YNNKEL (reference sequence). This CDR3 has 15 residues. Trimming stripped 5 bases from V and 3 bases from J, with 17 bases between. The CDR3 DNA is TGTGCCAGCAGCACCATAAACCTAGGAAACTACGAGCAGTACTTC. Its translation: CASSTINLGNYEQYF.

V and J are TRBV27 and TRBJ1-6; TRBD1 might be the D (6 bases). Germline V gene data show CDR1 as MNHEY and CDR2 as SMNVEV (reference sequence). The CDR3 is 14 residues long. Trimming cost V 2 bases and J 9 bases, with 11 bases left between them. The CDR3 reads CASSLTGMSSPLHF. The CDR3 DNA follows: TGTGCCAGCAGTTTAACAGGGATGAGTTCACCCCTCCACTTT.

The CDR3: CASNELTSKGTSNEQFF. The CDR3 region has the DNA TGTGCCAGTAACGAATTGACTTCTAAAGGTACTAGCAATGAGCAGTTCTTC. The chain couples TRBV19 to TRBJ2-1, with D possibly being TRBD2 (5 bases). The germline V and J ends were trimmed by 7 bases and 6 bases, with 25 bases remaining between them. The CDR3 loop spans 17 amino acids. CDR1 is LNHDA, CDR2 SQIVND, per germline (reference sequence).

This chain uses TRBV27 with TRBJ2-3, with TRBD2 as a possible D gene (7 bases). CDR3 length equals 15 residues. V gave up 8 bases and J gave up 4 bases, with 19 bases separating them. Germline lookup yields CDR1 MNHEY and CDR2 SMNVEV (reference sequence). Written as DNA, the CDR3 is TGTGCCAGCCAATTGGGGGCGGGAGTCCCAGATACGCAGTATTTT. Its translation: CASQLGAGVPDTQYF.